This T cell receptor beta chain emerged from a study of shared T cell receptors in the human thymus. The CDR3 runs 15 residues. The V end was cut by 0 bases, the J end by 2 bases, with 10 bases between. Germline CDR1 SEHNR, CDR2 FQNEAQ (reference sequence). Note on this clone: In the same sample, other DNA sequences code for this CDR3.

Clones were sequenced by immunoSEQ multiplex PCR, and TCRdb holds only the in-frame ones, with some missing. Here the sample spans 550,000 to 800,000 clones, around 85% being singletons. This sample was also put to use in a study of human thymus T cells. According to that study: Thymic tissue was derived from resections collected during corrective heart surgery. Thymic and blood repertoires showed apparently biased V and J gene usage. In unrelated individuals, thymic repertoires overlapped highly, according to related research.

The V call is TRBV7-9, the J call TRBJ1-2; perhaps TRBD1 as D (6 bases). Sequencing was performed on thymocytes. This TCR was sampled from a girl under three years old with a congenital heart defect. The CDR3 bases are TGTGCCAGCAGCTTAGCGCGGGGGCGAAACTATGGCTACACCTTC. Its translation is CASSLARGRNYGYTF. The variable domain in full, completed from reference TRBV7-9 and TRBJ1-2, reads DTGVSQNPRHKITKRGQNVTFRCDPISEHNRLYWYRQTLGQGPEFLTYFQNEAQLEKSRLLSDRFSAERPKGSFSTLEIQRTEQGDSAMYLCASSLARGRNYGYTFGSGTRLTVV.